The 18 T cell receptor beta chains below come from one sample, sequenced in a study of technical replicates of blood from a few donors. The method was immunoSEQ multiplex PCR; TCRdb's version includes in-frame clones alone and lacks a portion of them. Among 50,000 to 75,000 clones listed, roughly 95% were seen once. The specimen was PBMCs. These receptors were collected from a human donor in good health. Some clones in this sample may be carry-over from other donors' samples.

DNA for the CDR3: TGTGCCAGCAGCCCAATGGGGGGGCGACAAGAGACCCAGTACTTC. It encodes CASSPMGGRQETQYF. The chain links TRBV7-3 to TRBJ2-5, with D possibly TRBD2 on 7 matching bases. Germline CDR1 is SGHTA and CDR2 is FQGTGA. CDR3 length equals 15 residues. The V end lost 5 bases, the J end lost 2 bases, and 15 bases lay between the germline ends.

The gene calls are TRBV19 and TRBJ2-1; D gene ambiguous. With 5 bases removed from V and 4 bases from J, the gap between germline ends came to 3 bases. This CDR3 has 11 amino acids. CDR1 is LNHDA, CDR2 SQIVND, per germline (reference sequence). The CDR3 spells CASSRYNEQFF. The CDR3 bases are TGTGCCAGTAGTCGGTACAATGAGCAGTTCTTC.

The chain carries TRBV5-4 and TRBJ2-1; a possible D gene is TRBD1 (6 bases). The ends were cut back, 4 bases at V and 4 bases at J, with 9 bases in the middle. The germline gives CDR1 SGHNT, CDR2 YYREEE (reference sequence). This CDR3 region has 13 residues. The CDR3: CASSTDSYNEQFF. CDR3 DNA: TGTGCCAGCAGCACGGACAGTTACAATGAGCAGTTCTTC. Drawing the rest from reference TRBV5-4 and TRBJ2-1, the complete variable domain is ETGVTQSPTHLIKTRGQQVTLRCSSQSGHNTVSWYQQALGQGPQFIFQYYREEENGRGNFPPRFSGLQFPNYSSELNVNALELDDSALYLCASSTDSYNEQFFGPGTRLTVL.

This rearrangement joins TRBV11-2 to TRBJ1-2; TRBD1 aligns across 7 bases. The germline CDR1 and CDR2 sequences are SGHAT and FQNNGV. V lost 5 bases to trimming and J lost 5 bases; unmatched junction nucleotides: 11. There are 15 residues in the CDR3. The CDR3 is CASSPGQAIAYGYTF. CDR3 coding DNA: TGTGCCAGCAGCCCAGGACAGGCCATCGCTTATGGCTACACCTTC.

The chain is built from TRBV5-1 and TRBJ2-7, with 8 bases that match TRBD2. V gave up 4 bases and J gave up 2 bases; unmatched junction bases: 8. Looked up from germline, CDR1 is SGHRS and CDR2 is YFSETQ. The CDR3 spans 15 residues. CDR3 sequence (DNA): TGCGCCAGCAGCGGAGTAGCGGGGACGACCTACGAGCAGTACTTC. As protein: CASSGVAGTTYEQYF.

CDR3 in DNA: TGTGCCACCGGACTAGCACCAGATACGCAGTATTTT. Its protein product is CATGLAPDTQYF. V usage is TRBV10-3 and J usage is TRBJ2-3; 8 bases are shared with TRBD2. V was clipped by 10 bases and J by 4 bases; unmatched bases: 4. The germline CDR1 and CDR2 sequences are ENHRY and SYGVKD. This CDR3 comprises 12 residues.

The chain recombines TRBV25-1 with TRBJ1-6; 10 bases are a match to TRBD1. The CDR3 is made up of 14 amino acids. With 9 bases clipped from V and 7 bases from J, the junction kept 6 bases outside the gene matches. In germline, CDR1 is MGHDK, CDR2 SYGVNS. DNA for the CDR3: TGTGCCAGTCGACAGGGGGCGAAGAATTCACCCCTCCACTTT. Translation gives CASRQGAKNSPLHF.

V usage is TRBV25-1 and J usage is TRBJ2-1; 8 bases match TRBD1. The CDR3 length is 14 residues. The V segment lost 10 bases and the J segment 4 bases; nucleotides outside the gene matches: 9. Germline CDR1 reads MGHDK; CDR2 reads SYGVNS. The CDR3 reads CAIRRDRWYNEQFF. In DNA, the CDR3 is TGTGCCATCCGCCGGGACAGGTGGTACAATGAGCAGTTCTTC.

The V gene is TRBV28, the J gene TRBJ1-1, with D possibly matching TRBD1 (5 bases). V lost 5 bases and J lost 1, with 11 bases in between. This CDR3 is built from 14 residues. In germline, CDR1 is MDHEN, CDR2 SYDVKM. The DNA of the CDR3 is TGTGCCAGCAGTCCGGCACAGGCGAACACTGAAGCTTTCTTT. Encoded protein: CASSPAQANTEAFF.

This sequence joins TRBV14 and TRBJ1-2; 7 positions match TRBD1. The CDR3 contains 13 residues. Germline CDR1 reads SGHDN; CDR2 reads FVKESK. Germline trimming cut 3 bases from V and 7 bases from J; bases unmatched to any gene: 5. The DNA for the CDR3 is TGTGCCAGCAGCCATGCGACAGGGAGTGGCTACACCTTC. Translated: CASSHATGSGYTF.

This clone has just one count. V usage is TRBV7-2 and J usage is TRBJ1-6; perhaps TRBD1 as D (6 bases). The V gene lost 5 bases and the J gene lost 7 bases, with 12 bases spanning the gap. Germline V gene lookup returns CDR1 SGHTA and CDR2 FQGNSA. The CDR3 consists of 14 residues. The CDR3 sequence: CASSPGEPNSPLHF. The CDR3 bases are TGTGCCAGCAGCCCAGGGGAGCCGAATTCACCCCTCCACTTT.

This clone was picked up one time. V is TRBV2 and J is TRBJ2-4; 8 bases align to TRBD2. The CDR3 has 19 residues. The germline V gene has CDR1 SNHLY and CDR2 FYNNEI. V dropped 6 bases and J dropped 0; count of bases not matched to a gene: 16. CDR3 DNA sequence: TGTGCCAGCAGAGAAATCCTAGACGCGGGAGGTGGAGCCAAAAACATTCAGTACTTC. Amino acid sequence: CASREILDAGGGAKNIQYF.

The chain carries TRBV6-1 and TRBJ1-2, with D hard to call. The CDR3 totals 15 residues. Germline-derived CDR1 and CDR2 are MNHNS and SASEGT. The V end lost 2 bases, the J end lost 2 bases, and 12 bases lay between the germline ends. This chain's CDR3 is CASSERPEANYGYTF. The CDR3 DNA follows: TGTGCCAGCAGTGAAAGGCCAGAGGCAAACTATGGCTACACCTTC.

V gene TRBV6-4 combines with J gene TRBJ1-2; a weak D match, TRBD1 (6 bases). The CDR3 extends over 10 amino acids. Germline CDR1 is MRHNA and CDR2 is SNTAGT. This chain's CDR3 is CAGRGHGYTF. Here the CDR3 DNA reads TGTGCTGGCAGGGGCCATGGCTACACCTTC.

In the case of this clone: This CDR3 is also generated by other DNA sequences in the sample. This rearrangement joins TRBV5-1 to TRBJ2-2; TRBD2 matches 7 bases. CDR3 length equals 16 residues. Looked up from germline, CDR1 is SGHRS and CDR2 is YFSETQ. Unmatched junction bases numbered 2, after V lost 0 bases and J lost 0 bases. The CDR3 spells CASSLVAGANTGELFF. CDR3 nucleotide sequence: TGCGCCAGCAGCTTGGTCGCGGGGGCGAACACCGGGGAGCTGTTTTTT.

The chain combines TRBV6-1 with TRBJ2-2; D may be TRBD2 (6 bases). From germline, CDR1 is MNHNS and CDR2 SASEGT. V was shortened by 6 bases and J by 0 bases, with 8 bases between the two germline ends. This CDR3 contains 14 residues. CDR3 DNA sequence: TGTGCCAGCAGGGAGGGGCCGAACACCGGGGAGCTGTTTTTT. Its protein product is CASREGPNTGELFF.

The V and J genes are TRBV7-8 and TRBJ1-1; D might be TRBD1 (6 bases). This CDR3 has 14 amino acids. The germline V and J ends were trimmed by 3 bases and 5 bases, with 13 bases remaining between them. Germline V gene sequence: CDR1 SGHVS, CDR2 FQNEAQ. The CDR3 DNA reads as TGTGCCAGCAGCTTGTTTCAGGGGCGGACTGAAGCTTTCTTT. It codes for CASSLFQGRTEAFF.

The chain recombines TRBV9 with TRBJ2-1; D is unresolved. The CDR3 spans 15 residues. V was shortened by 4 bases and J by 2 bases, with 13 bases between the two germline ends. Germline-derived CDR1 and CDR2 are SGDLS and YYNGEE. CDR3 in amino acids: CASSPINTPYNEQFF. The DNA of the CDR3 is TGTGCCAGCAGCCCGATTAATACTCCCTACAATGAGCAGTTCTTC.